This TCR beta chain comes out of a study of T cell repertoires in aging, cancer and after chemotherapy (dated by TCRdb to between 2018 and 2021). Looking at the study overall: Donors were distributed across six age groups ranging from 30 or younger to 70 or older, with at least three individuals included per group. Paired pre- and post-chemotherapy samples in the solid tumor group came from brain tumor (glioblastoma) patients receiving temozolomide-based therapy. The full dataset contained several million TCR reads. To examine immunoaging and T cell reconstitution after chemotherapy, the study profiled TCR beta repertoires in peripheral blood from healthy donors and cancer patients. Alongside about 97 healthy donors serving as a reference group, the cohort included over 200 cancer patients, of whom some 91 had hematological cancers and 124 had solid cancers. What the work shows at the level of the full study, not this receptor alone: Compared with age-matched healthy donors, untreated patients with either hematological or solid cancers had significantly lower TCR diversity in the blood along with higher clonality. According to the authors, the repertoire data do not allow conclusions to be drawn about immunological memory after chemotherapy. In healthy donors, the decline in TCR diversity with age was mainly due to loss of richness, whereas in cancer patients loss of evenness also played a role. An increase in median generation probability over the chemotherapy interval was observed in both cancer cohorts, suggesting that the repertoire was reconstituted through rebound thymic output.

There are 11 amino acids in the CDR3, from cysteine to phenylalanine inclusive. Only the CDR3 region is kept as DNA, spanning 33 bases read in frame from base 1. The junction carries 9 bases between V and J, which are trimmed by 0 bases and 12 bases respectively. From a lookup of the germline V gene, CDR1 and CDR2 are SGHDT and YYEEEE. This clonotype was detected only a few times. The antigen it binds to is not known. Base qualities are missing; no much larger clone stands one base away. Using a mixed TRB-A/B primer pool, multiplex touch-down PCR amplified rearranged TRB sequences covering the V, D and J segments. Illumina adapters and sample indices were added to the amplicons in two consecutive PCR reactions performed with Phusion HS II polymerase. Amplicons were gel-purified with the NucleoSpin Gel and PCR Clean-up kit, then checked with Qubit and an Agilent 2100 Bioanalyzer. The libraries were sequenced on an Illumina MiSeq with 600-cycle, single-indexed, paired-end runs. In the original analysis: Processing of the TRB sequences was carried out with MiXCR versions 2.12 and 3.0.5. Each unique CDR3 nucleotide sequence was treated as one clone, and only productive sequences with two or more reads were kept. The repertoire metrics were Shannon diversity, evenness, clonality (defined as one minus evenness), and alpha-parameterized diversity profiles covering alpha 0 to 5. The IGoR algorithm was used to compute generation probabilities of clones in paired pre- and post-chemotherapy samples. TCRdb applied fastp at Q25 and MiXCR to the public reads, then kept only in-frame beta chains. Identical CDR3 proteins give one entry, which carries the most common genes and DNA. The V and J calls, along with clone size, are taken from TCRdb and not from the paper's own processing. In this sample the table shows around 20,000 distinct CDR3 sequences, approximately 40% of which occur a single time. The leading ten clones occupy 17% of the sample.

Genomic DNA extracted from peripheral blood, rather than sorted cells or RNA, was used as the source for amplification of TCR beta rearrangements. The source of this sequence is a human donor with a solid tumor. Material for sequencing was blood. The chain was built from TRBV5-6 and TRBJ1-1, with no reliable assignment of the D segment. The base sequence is TGTGCCAGCAGCTTGGCGGCGGAAACTTTCTTT. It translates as CASSLAAETFF.